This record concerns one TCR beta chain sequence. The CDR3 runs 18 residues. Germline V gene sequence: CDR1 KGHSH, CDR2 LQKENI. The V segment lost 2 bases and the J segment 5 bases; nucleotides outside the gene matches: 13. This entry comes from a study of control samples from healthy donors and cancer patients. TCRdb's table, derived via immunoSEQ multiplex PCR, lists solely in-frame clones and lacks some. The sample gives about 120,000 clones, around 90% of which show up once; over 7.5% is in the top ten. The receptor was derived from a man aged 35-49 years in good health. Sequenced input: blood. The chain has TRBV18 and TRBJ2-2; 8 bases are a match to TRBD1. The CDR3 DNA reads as TGTGCCAGCTCACCATTTCAAGTCCAGGGGGCTGGGACCGGGGAGCTGTTTTTT. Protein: CASSPFQVQGAGTGELFF.